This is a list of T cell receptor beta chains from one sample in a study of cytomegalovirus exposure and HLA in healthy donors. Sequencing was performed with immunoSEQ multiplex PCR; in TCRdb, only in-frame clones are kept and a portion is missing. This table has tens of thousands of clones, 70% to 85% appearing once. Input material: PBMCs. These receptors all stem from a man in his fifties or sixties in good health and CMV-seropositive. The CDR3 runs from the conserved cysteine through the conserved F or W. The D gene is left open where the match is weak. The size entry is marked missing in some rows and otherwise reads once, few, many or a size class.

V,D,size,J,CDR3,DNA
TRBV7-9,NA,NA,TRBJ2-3,CATTYRVGVSGDTQYF,TGTGCCACCACCTACAGGGTGGGGGTTTCCGGGGATACGCAGTATTTT
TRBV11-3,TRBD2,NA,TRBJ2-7,CASRAAGVHEQYF,TGTGCCAGCAGGGCCGCGGGGGTCCACGAGCAGTACTTC
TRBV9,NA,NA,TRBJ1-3,CASSVVADGNTIYF,TGTGCCAGCAGCGTAGTGGCAGATGGAAACACCATATATTTT
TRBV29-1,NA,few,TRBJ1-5,CSAQKVRIRNQPQHF,TGCAGCGCCCAAAAAGTCAGGATCCGCAATCAGCCCCAGCATTTT
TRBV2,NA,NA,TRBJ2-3,CASRAGRETRTDTQYF,TGTGCCAGCAGGGCCGGACGGGAGACTCGTACAGATACGCAGTATTTT
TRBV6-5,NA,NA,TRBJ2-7,CASSPETRSYEQYF,TGTGCCAGCAGCCCAGAGACACGAAGCTACGAGCAGTACTTC
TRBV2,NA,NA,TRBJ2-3,CATPGDNLDTQYF,TGTGCCACCCCCGGGGATAATTTAGATACGCAGTATTTT
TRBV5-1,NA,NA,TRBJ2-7,CASSSEGRNSEQYF,TGCGCCAGCAGCTCCGAGGGGAGGAATTCCGAGCAGTACTTC
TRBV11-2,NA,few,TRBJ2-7,CASSLAAGSYEQYF,TGTGCCAGCAGCTTAGCCGCAGGGTCCTACGAGCAGTACTTC
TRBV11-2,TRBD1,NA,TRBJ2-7,CASSLYGTGIYEQYF,TGTGCCAGCAGCTTATATGGGACAGGAATCTACGAGCAGTACTTC
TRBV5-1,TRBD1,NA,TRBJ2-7,CASSSGTGGDYEQYF,TGCGCCAGCAGCTCCGGGACAGGGGGGGACTACGAGCAGTACTTC
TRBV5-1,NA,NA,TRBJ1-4,CASSPGSLSTNEKLFF,TGCGCCAGCAGCCCGGGGAGTTTGAGCACTAATGAAAAACTGTTTTTT
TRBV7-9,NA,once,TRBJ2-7,CASSTSDTTRFYEQYF,TGTGCCAGCAGCACCTCAGATACCACTAGGTTCTACGAGCAGTACTTC
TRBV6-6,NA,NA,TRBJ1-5,CASSYPRQPQHF,TGTGCCAGCAGTTACCCCCGTCAGCCCCAGCATTTT
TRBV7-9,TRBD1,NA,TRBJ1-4,CASSRTGGSFLTTNEKLFF,TGTGCCAGCAGCCGAACAGGGGGCTCTTTCCTTACAACTAATGAAAAACTGTTTTTT
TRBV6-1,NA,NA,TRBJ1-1,CASNLIREYTEAFF,TGTGCCAGCAACCTCATTCGGGAGTACACTGAAGCTTTCTTT
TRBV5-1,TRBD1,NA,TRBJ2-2,CASSWGQGNTGELFF,TGCGCCAGCAGCTGGGGACAGGGGAACACCGGGGAGCTGTTTTTT
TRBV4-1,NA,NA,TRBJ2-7,CASSRPGVGRGTYEQYF,TGCGCCAGCAGCCGCCCAGGGGTCGGCAGGGGAACGTACGAGCAGTACTTC
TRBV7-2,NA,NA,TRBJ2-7,CASSAQTGLHSSYEQYF,TGTGCCAGCAGCGCACAAACGGGACTTCATAGCTCCTACGAGCAGTACTTC
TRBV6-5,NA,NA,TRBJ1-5,CASSSGGHSNQPQHF,TGTGCCAGCAGTTCCGGGGGTCATAGCAATCAGCCCCAGCATTTT
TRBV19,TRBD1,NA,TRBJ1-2,CASSYLDRENGYTF,TGTGCCAGTAGCTACCTCGACAGGGAGAATGGCTACACCTTC
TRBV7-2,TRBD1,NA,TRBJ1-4,CASSPGTGGEKLFF,TGTGCCAGCAGCCCTGGGACAGGTGGAGAAAAACTGTTTTTT
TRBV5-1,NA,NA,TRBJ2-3,CASSLSSLTDTQYF,TGCGCCAGCAGCTTGAGCTCCCTCACAGATACGCAGTATTTT
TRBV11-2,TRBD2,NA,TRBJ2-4,CASSQEKRGKNIQYF,TGTGCCAGCAGCCAAGAAAAGCGGGGGAAAAACATTCAGTACTTC
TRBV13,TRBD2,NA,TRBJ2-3,CASSSGLAGGVDTQYF,TGTGCCAGCAGCTCAGGACTAGCGGGGGGGGTAGATACGCAGTATTTT
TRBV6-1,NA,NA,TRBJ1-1,CASSAERNTEAFF,TGTGCCAGCAGTGCCGAGCGGAACACTGAAGCTTTCTTT
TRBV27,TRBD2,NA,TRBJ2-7,CASSLSGGEVYEQYF,TGTGCCAGCAGTTTAAGCGGGGGAGAGGTCTACGAGCAGTACTTC
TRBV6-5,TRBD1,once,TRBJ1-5,CASSSLGQLKHQPQHF,TGTGCCAGCAGTTCCCTGGGACAGTTAAAGCATCAGCCCCAGCATTTT
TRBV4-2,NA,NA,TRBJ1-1,CASSQDLAGRNTEAFF,TGTGCCAGCAGCCAAGATTTGGCAGGGCGGAACACTGAAGCTTTCTTT
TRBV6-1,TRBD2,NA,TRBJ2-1,CASSWTLTSGAFF,TGTGCCAGCAGTTGGACCCTGACTAGCGGTGCGTTCTTC
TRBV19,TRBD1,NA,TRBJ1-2,CASSKHRGTNYGYTF,TGTGCCAGTAGTAAACACAGGGGCACTAACTATGGCTACACCTTC
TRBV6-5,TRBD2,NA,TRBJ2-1,CASSYSIAGARDEQFF,TGTGCCAGCAGTTACTCGATAGCGGGGGCCAGGGATGAGCAGTTCTTC
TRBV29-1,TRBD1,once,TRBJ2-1,CSVPGTAPWDEQFF,TGCAGCGTCCCCGGGACAGCCCCTTGGGATGAGCAGTTCTTC